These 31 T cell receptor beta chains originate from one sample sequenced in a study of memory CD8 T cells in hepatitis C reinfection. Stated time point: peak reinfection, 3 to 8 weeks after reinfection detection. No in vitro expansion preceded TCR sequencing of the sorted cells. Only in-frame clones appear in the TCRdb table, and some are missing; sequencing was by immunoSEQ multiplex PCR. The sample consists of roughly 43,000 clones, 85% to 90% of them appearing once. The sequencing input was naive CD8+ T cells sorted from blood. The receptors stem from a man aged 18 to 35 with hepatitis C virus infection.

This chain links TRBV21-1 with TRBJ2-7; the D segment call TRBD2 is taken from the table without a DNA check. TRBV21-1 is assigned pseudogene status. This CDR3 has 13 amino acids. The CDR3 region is CASGGTFKYEQYF. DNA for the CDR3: TGTGCCAGTGGGGGGACTTTCAAATACGAGCAGTACTTC.

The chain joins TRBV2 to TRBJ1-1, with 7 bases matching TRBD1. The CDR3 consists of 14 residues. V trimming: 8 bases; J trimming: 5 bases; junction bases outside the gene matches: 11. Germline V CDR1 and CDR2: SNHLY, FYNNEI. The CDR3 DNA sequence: TGTGCCAGCCCACCGGACTCAGGGGGGACTGAAGCTTTCTTT. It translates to CASPPDSGGTEAFF.

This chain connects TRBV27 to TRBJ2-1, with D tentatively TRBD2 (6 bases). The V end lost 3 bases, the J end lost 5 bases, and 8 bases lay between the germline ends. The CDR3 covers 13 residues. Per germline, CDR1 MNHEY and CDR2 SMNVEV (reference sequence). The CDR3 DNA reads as TGTGCCAGCAGTTTGGAGCGGGACAATGAGCAGTTCTTC. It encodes CASSLERDNEQFF.

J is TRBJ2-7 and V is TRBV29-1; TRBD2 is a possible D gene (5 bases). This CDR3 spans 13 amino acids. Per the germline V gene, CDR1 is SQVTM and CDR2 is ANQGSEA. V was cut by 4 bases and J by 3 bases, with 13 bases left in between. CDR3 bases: TGCAGCGTTGTGGACTTGGCACTCTACGAGCAGTACTTC. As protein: CSVVDLALYEQYF.

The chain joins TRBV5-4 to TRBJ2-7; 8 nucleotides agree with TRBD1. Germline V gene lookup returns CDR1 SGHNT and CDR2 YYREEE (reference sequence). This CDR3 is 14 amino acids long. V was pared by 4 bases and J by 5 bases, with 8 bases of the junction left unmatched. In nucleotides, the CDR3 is TGTGCCAGCAGCCTTGGGCAGGGGGCTCACGAGCAGTACTTC. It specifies CASSLGQGAHEQYF.

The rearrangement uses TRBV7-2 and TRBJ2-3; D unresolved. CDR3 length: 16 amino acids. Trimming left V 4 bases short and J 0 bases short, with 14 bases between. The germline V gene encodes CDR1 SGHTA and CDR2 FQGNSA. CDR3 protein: CASSSLVGFSTDTQYF. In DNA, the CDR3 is TGTGCCAGCAGCTCACTCGTCGGGTTTAGCACAGATACGCAGTATTTT.

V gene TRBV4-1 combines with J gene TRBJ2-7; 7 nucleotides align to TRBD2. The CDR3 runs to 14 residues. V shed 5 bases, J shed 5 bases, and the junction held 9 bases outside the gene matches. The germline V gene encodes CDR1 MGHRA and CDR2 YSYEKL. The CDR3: CASSGGGYRDEQYV. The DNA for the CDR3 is TGCGCCAGCAGCGGGGGGGGGTATCGGGACGAGCAGTACGTC.

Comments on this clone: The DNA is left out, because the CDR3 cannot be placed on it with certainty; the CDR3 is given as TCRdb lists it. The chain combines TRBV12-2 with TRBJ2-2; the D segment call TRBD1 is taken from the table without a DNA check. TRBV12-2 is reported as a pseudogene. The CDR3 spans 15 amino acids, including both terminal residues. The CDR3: CASRLADSTPGSCFF.

CDR3 region: CAIGSGGTDTQYF. The CDR3 coding sequence is TGTGCTATCGGAAGCGGGGGGACAGATACGCAGTATTTT. The genes are TRBV27 and TRBJ2-3; 9 positions agree with TRBD2. This CDR3 spans 13 amino acids. Germline-derived CDR1 and CDR2 are MNHEY and SMNVEV (reference sequence).

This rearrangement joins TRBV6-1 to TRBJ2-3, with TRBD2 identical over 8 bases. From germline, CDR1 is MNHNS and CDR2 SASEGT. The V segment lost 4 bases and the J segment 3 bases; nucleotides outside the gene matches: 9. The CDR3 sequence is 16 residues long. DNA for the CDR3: TGTGCCAGCAGTGGTGATGGGACTAGTATAACAGATACGCAGTATTTT. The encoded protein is CASSGDGTSITDTQYF.

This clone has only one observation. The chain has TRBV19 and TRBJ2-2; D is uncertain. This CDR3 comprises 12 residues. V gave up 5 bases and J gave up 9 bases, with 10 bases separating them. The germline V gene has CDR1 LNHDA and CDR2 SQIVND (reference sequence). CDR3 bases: TGTGCCAGTAGTCCTAGTCGTAGGGAGCTGTTTTTT. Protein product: CASSPSRRELFF.

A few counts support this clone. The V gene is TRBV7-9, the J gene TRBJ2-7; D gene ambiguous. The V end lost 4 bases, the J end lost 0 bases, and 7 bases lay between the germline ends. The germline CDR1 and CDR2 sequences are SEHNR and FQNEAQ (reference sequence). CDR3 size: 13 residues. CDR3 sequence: CASSSAGSYEQYV. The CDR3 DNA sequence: TGTGCCAGCAGCTCGGCAGGCTCCTACGAGCAGTACGTC.

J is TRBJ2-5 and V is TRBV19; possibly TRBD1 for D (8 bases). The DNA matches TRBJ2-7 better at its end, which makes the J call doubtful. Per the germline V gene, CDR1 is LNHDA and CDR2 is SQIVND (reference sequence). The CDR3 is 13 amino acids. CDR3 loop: CASGTGGGYEQYF. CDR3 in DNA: TGTGCCAGTGGCACAGGGGGGGGCTACGAGCAGTACTTC.

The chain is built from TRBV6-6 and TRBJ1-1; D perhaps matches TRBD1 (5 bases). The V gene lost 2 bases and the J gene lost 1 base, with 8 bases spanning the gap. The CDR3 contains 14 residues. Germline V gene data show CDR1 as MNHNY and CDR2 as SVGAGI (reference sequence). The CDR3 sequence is CASSYAGQNTEAFF. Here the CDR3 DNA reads TGTGCCAGCAGTTACGCAGGGCAGAACACTGAAGCTTTCTTT.

The CDR3 coding sequence is TGTGCCAGCAGCTTATTCGCGGGTTGGGATCAGCCCCAGCATTTT. Protein sequence: CASSLFAGWDQPQHF. This chain links TRBV5-5 with TRBJ1-5, with no clear D. From germline, CDR1 is SGHKS and CDR2 YYEKEE (reference sequence). The CDR3 length is 15 residues. V lost 2 bases to trimming and J lost 5 bases, with 14 bases between them.

As DNA, the CDR3 is TGTGCCAGCAGTTACGGGACAGGGTCGAGTGAGCAGTTCTTC. Translation gives CASSYGTGSSEQFF. The chain employs TRBV6-5 and TRBJ2-1; 9 nucleotides match TRBD1. With V trimmed by 2 bases and J by 9 bases, 5 bases remained unmatched. The CDR3 spans 14 residues. Germline CDR1 and CDR2: MNHEY and SVGAGI.

CDR3 sequence: CASSPPSGGAAGELFF. DNA for the CDR3: TGTGCCAGCAGCCCACCTAGCGGGGGGGCCGCCGGGGAGCTGTTTTTT. The chain combines TRBV5-4 with TRBJ2-2; 12 nucleotides line up with TRBD2. The trim removed 4 bases at V and 6 bases at J, leaving 7 bases unmatched. The CDR3 consists of 16 residues. Germline CDR1 is SGHNT and CDR2 is YYREEE (reference sequence).

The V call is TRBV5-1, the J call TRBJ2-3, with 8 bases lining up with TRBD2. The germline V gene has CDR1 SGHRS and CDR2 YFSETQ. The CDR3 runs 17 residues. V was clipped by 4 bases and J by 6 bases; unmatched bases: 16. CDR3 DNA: TGCGCCAGCAGCCAACCAAAACTAGCGGAGTGGCCGGATACGCAGTATTTT. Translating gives CASSQPKLAEWPDTQYF.

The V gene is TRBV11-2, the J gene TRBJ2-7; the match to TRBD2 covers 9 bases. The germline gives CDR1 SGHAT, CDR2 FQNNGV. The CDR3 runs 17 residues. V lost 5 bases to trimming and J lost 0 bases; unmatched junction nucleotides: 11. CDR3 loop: CASSSPTASGNSYEQYV. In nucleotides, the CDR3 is TGTGCCAGCAGCAGTCCCACGGCTAGCGGGAACTCCTACGAGCAGTACGTC.

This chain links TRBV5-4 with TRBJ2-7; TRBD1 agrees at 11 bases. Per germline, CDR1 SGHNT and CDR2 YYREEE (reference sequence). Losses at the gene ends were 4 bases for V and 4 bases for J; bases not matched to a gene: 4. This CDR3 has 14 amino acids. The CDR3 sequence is CASSPGTGGYEQYF. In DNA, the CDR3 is TGTGCCAGCAGCCCCGGGACAGGGGGATACGAGCAGTACTTC.

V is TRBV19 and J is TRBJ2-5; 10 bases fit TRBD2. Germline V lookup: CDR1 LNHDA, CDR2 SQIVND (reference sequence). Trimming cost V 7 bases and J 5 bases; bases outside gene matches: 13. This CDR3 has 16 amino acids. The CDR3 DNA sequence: TGTGCCAGTACCCCTTCGAGCGGGGGGGCCCTGGAGACCCAGTACTTC. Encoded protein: CASTPSSGGALETQYF. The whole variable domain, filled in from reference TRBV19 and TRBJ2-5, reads DGGITQSPKYLFRKEGQNVTLSCEQNLNHDAMYWYRQDPGQGLRLIYYSQIVNDFQKGDIAEGYSVSREKKESFPLTVTSAQKNPTAFYLCASTPSSGGALETQYFGPGTRLLVL.

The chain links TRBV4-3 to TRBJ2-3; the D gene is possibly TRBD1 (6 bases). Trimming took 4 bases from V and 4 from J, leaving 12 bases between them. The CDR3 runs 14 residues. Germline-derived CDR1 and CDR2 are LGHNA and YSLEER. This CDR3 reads CASSPRTDSDTQYF. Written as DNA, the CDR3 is TGCGCCAGCAGCCCACGGACAGATTCAGATACGCAGTATTTT.

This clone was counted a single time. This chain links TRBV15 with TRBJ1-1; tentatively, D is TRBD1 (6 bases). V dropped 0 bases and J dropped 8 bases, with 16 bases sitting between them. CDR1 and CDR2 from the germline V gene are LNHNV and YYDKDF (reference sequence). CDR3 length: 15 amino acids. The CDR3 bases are TGTGCCACCAGCAGAGATCGGGGCGGGGGCAGGGAAGCTTTCTTT. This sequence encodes CATSRDRGGGREAFF.

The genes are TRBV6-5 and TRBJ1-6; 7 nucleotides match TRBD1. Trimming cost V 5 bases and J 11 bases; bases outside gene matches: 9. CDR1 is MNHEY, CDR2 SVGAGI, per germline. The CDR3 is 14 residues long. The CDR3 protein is CASSRQGRITPLHF. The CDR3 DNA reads TGTGCCAGCAGTAGACAGGGAAGGATTACACCCCTCCACTTT.

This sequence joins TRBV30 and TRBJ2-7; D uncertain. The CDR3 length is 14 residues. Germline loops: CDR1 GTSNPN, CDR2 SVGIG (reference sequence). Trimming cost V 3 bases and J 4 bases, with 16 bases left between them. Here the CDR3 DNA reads TGTGCCTGGAGGGTGCCCCGACATTTTTACGAGCAGTACGTC. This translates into CAWRVPRHFYEQYV.

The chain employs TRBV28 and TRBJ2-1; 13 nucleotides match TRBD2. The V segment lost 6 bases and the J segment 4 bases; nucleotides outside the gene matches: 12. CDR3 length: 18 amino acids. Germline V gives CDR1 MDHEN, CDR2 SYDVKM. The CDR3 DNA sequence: TGTGCCAGCAGCACCGCCCGGACTAGCGGGAGAAGTTACAATGAGCAGTTCTTC. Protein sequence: CASSTARTSGRSYNEQFF.

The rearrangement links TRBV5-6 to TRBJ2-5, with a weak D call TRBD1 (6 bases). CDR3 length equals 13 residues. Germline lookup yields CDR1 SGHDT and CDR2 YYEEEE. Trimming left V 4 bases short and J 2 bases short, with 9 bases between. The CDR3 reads CASSTTGQETQYF. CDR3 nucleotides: TGTGCCAGCAGCACGACAGGACAAGAGACCCAGTACTTC.

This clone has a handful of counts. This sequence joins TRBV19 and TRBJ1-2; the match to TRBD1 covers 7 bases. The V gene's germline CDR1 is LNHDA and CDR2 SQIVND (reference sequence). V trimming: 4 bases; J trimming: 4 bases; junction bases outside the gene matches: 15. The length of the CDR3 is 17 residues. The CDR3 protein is CASSTLTGTVKIYGYTF. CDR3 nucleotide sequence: TGTGCCAGTAGTACTCTAACCGGGACAGTGAAAATCTATGGCTACACCTTC. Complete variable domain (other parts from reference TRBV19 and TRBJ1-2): DGGITQSPKYLFRKEGQNVTLSCEQNLNHDAMYWYRQDPGQGLRLIYYSQIVNDFQKGDIAEGYSVSREKKESFPLTVTSAQKNPTAFYLCASSTLTGTVKIYGYTFGSGTRLTVV.

In DNA, the CDR3 is TGTGCCAGCAGCCAACGGGACAGGGAAGGCCAGCCCCAGCATTTT. Protein: CASSQRDREGQPQHF. The chain links TRBV4-2 to TRBJ1-5; TRBD1 aligns across 9 bases. V gave up 2 bases and J gave up 7 bases; unmatched junction bases: 6. Looked up from germline, CDR1 is LGHNA and CDR2 is YNFKEQ. The CDR3 runs to 15 residues.

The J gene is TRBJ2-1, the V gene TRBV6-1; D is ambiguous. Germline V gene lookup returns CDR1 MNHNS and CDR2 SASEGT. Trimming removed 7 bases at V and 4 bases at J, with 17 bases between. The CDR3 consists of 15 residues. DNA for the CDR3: TGTGCCAGCAACCCCATCCGGGTTCTGTACAATGAGCAGTTCTTC. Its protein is CASNPIRVLYNEQFF.

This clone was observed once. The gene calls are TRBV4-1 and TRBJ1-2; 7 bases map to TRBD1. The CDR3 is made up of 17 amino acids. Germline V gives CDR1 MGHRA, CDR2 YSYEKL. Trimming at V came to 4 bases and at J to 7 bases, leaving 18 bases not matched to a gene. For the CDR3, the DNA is TGCGCCAGCAGCCGAGCGCCGACTACAGGGGAACTCGGTGGCTACACCTTC. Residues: CASSRAPTTGELGGYTF.